This T cell receptor beta chain was documented in a study of spatial heterogeneity in lung cancer. Whole-study context: An average of more than ten raw reads was observed per unique TCR and UMI combination. Broader study findings: Relative to follow-up, resection was when ubiquitous expanded tumor TCRs appeared more in blood.

Every TCR cDNA molecule bore its own unique molecular identifier. One entry per CDR3 protein results from TCRdb running MiXCR on the 5' RACE reads. The table records 35,000 to 55,000 distinct CDR3 sequences, approximately 6.8% of them present only once. Time point: sample taken at primary tumor resection. Unsorted tumor, nontumor lung tissue or cryopreserved PBMC supplied the whole RNA. The donors, about 74 patients with untreated early-stage non-small cell lung cancer, provided the samples. The V end lost 2 bases, the J end lost 6 bases, and 8 bases lay between the germline ends. The CDR3 loop spans 13 amino acids. This clonotype was counted many times. Its matching antigen is unknown.

The rearrangement links TRBV23-1 to TRBJ1-5; D possibly corresponds to TRBD1 (5 bases). TRBV23-1 is filed as an ORF, its function uncertain. This clonotype originated in a female donor with early-stage non-small cell lung cancer. The material sequenced was PBMCs, taken at surgery. This chain's CDR3 is CASSQNRFQPQHF. The CDR3 region has the DNA TGCGCCAGCAGTCAAAACAGGTTTCAGCCCCAGCATTTT.